The 20 T cell receptor beta chains presented below share a single source sample, sequenced in a study of cytomegalovirus exposure and HLA in healthy donors. The primer mix had 60 Vbeta and 13 Jbeta primers. Libraries were prepared by immunoSEQ multiplex PCR; TCRdb keeps only in-frame clonotypes and omits some of them. The sample consists of roughly 190,000 clones, about three quarters of them appearing once. The sample consisted of PBMCs. The receptors stem from a female donor in good health and CMV-seronegative.

Regarding this clone: Other nucleotide sequences from this sample produce the same CDR3. The chain links TRBV28 to TRBJ1-5; 10 nucleotides match TRBD1. The CDR3 covers 14 residues. V trimming: 4 bases; J trimming: 7 bases; junction bases outside the gene matches: 4. Germline assignment: CDR1 MDHEN and CDR2 SYDVKM. The CDR3 is CASSSGQGGQPQHF. The CDR3 coding sequence is TGTGCCAGCAGTTCCGGACAGGGGGGCCAGCCCCAGCATTTT.

Concerning this clone itself: Mismatch with germline at one junction end may stem from a read error. The chain joins TRBV6-4 to TRBJ2-1; TRBD2 aligns across 7 bases. Germline CDR1 MRHNA, CDR2 SNTAGT. The CDR3 sequence is 15 residues long. The chain's CDR3 is CASSYSGGEDNEQFF. CDR3 coding DNA: TGTGCCAGCAGTTACTCTGGGGGGGAGGACAATGAGCAGTTCTTC.

The genes are TRBV11-1 and TRBJ2-3, with 15 bases identical to TRBD2. CDR1 is SGHAT, CDR2 FQDESV, per germline (reference sequence). After removal of 3 bases from V and 3 bases from J, the junction contained 7 bases not matched to a gene. The CDR3 covers 18 residues. CDR3 region: CASSFKRTSGGDTDTQYF. For the CDR3, the DNA is TGTGCCAGCAGCTTCAAACGGACTAGCGGGGGGGATACAGATACGCAGTATTTT.

V usage is TRBV2 and J usage is TRBJ2-7, with TRBD1 matching 10 bases. The V and J ends lost 4 bases and 4 bases, in that order; junction bases with no gene match: 10. The CDR3 has 16 residues. Germline CDR1 and CDR2: SNHLY and FYNNEI. The CDR3 DNA reads as TGTGCCAGCAGTGCAACCGGGACAGGGGATAAATACGAGCAGTACTTC. Residues: CASSATGTGDKYEQYF. Together with reference TRBV2 and TRBJ2-7, the CDR3 gives the full variable domain: EPEVTQTPSHQVTQMGQEVILRCVPISNHLYFYWYRQILGQKVEFLVSFYNNEISEKSEIFDDQFSVERPDGSNFTLKIRSTKLEDSAMYFCASSATGTGDKYEQYFGPGTRLTVT.

The chain is built from TRBV14 and TRBJ1-2, with TRBD1 identical over 7 bases. Germline V gene data show CDR1 as SGHDN and CDR2 as FVKESK. CDR3 length: 15 residues. Germline trimming cut 5 bases from V and 3 bases from J; bases unmatched to any gene: 9. The CDR3 spells CASSSRQGRDYGYTF. CDR3 coding DNA: TGTGCCAGCAGCTCGAGACAGGGCCGGGACTATGGCTACACCTTC.

J is TRBJ1-4 and V is TRBV27; perhaps TRBD1 as D (6 bases). The CDR3 contains 15 residues. CDR1 is MNHEY and CDR2 is SMNVEV in the germline V gene (reference sequence). V lost 5 bases and J lost 8, with 18 bases in between. CDR3 loop: CASSPPQGRLEKLFF. CDR3 DNA sequence: TGTGCCAGCAGTCCCCCACAGGGTAGGCTCGAAAAACTGTTTTTT. The whole variable domain, filled in from reference TRBV27 and TRBJ1-4, reads EAQVTQNPRYLITVTGKKLTVTCSQNMNHEYMSWYRQDPGLGLRQIYYSMNVEVTDKGDVPEGYKVSRKEKRNFPLILESPSPNQTSLYFCASSPPQGRLEKLFFGSGTQLSVL.

This clone was counted only a few times. This chain connects TRBV19 to TRBJ1-6, with no clear D. V lost 1 base and J 11 bases, leaving 15 bases between the germline ends. The CDR3 extends over 15 amino acids. Germline-derived CDR1 and CDR2 are LNHDA and SQIVND (reference sequence). The CDR3 here is CASSIGAVGAAPLHF. The CDR3 bases are TGTGCCAGTAGTATAGGAGCCGTGGGCGCTGCACCCCTCCACTTT.

The chain links TRBV28 to TRBJ2-5, with 7 positions matching TRBD1. The CDR3 consists of 16 residues. J gave up 5 bases and V 5 bases, and 14 bases lay outside the gene matches. Germline assignment: CDR1 MDHEN and CDR2 SYDVKM. CDR3 DNA sequence: TGTGCCAGCAGTAGGGATGAGACAGGGAAAGGCGAGACCCAGTACTTC. The encoded protein is CASSRDETGKGETQYF.

Comments on this clone: Other DNA sequences in the sample encode the same CDR3. The rearrangement uses TRBV2 and TRBJ1-6, with D possibly being TRBD1 (5 bases). Germline CDR1 reads SNHLY; CDR2 reads FYNNEI. The CDR3 consists of 14 residues. V was pared by 2 bases and J by 7 bases, with 9 bases between. The CDR3: CASSERGNNSPLHF. In DNA, the CDR3 is TGTGCCAGCAGTGAAAGGGGCAACAATTCACCCCTCCACTTT.

The chain recombines TRBV27 with TRBJ2-5; 8 bases are a match to TRBD2. The CDR3 covers 14 residues. The J segment lost 4 bases and the V segment lost 10 bases, leaving 11 bases of the junction unmatched. CDR1 is MNHEY, CDR2 SMNVEV, per germline (reference sequence). DNA for the CDR3: TGTGCCACCAGGACCTTCCGGGAGGGAGAGACCCAGTACTTC. This codes for CATRTFREGETQYF.

The V and J genes are TRBV19 and TRBJ2-7; TRBD1 aligns across 7 bases. Trimming cost V 8 bases and J 6 bases; bases outside gene matches: 7. The CDR3 sequence is 12 residues long. Germline V lookup: CDR1 LNHDA, CDR2 SQIVND (reference sequence). This chain's CDR3 is CASGTARGEQYF. For the CDR3, the DNA is TGTGCCAGTGGGACAGCTAGAGGCGAGCAGTACTTC.

The sample holds many counts of this clone. The chain carries TRBV28 and TRBJ2-3; possibly TRBD2 for D (6 bases). Germline V gene sequence: CDR1 MDHEN, CDR2 SYDVKM. Deletions cut 7 bases from V and 1 base from J, with 6 bases between. The CDR3 is 12 residues long. The CDR3 loop reads CASKRGTDTQYF. The CDR3 nucleotides read TGTGCCAGCAAGCGGGGCACAGATACGCAGTATTTT.

This sequence joins TRBV19 and TRBJ1-2; TRBD1 might be the D (5 bases). The germline V and J ends were trimmed by 7 bases and 7 bases, with 13 bases remaining between them. Per germline, CDR1 LNHDA and CDR2 SQIVND (reference sequence). The CDR3 is made up of 12 amino acids. The CDR3 loop is CASKGSTGGYTF. Written as DNA, the CDR3 is TGTGCCAGTAAGGGGTCGACGGGTGGCTACACCTTC.

On this clone: At one of its ends the junction is not consistent with the germline gene, which may arise from a read error. V usage is TRBV5-1 and J usage is TRBJ1-2; D gene ambiguous. The CDR3 length is 13 residues. In germline, CDR1 is SGHRS, CDR2 YFSETQ. The CDR3 region is CANSLDPSYGYTF. The CDR3 nucleotides read TGCGCCAACAGCTTGGACCCCAGCTATGGCTACACCTTC.

V usage is TRBV7-9 and J usage is TRBJ1-6, with 7 nucleotides matching TRBD1. Germline assignment: CDR1 SEHNR and CDR2 FQNEAQ (reference sequence). The CDR3 length is 18 residues. The V and J ends lost 6 bases and 0 bases, in that order; junction bases with no gene match: 11. CDR3 amino acids: CASRKTGREDSYNSPLHF. CDR3 nucleotide sequence: TGTGCCAGCAGGAAGACAGGGAGAGAGGACTCCTATAATTCACCCCTCCACTTT.

This chain connects TRBV29-1 to TRBJ2-5; 10 bases are a match to TRBD1. The J call may be in error: the DNA end matches TRBJ2-7 better. Germline values: CDR1 SQVTM, CDR2 ANQGSEA. This CDR3 comprises 13 residues. Here the CDR3 reads CSVEWDRGYEQYF. The CDR3, as DNA: TGCAGCGTTGAATGGGACAGGGGCTACGAGCAGTACTTC.

The CDR3 reads CASSLSISTDTQYF. The DNA of the CDR3 is TGCGCCAGCAGCCTATCAATAAGCACAGATACGCAGTATTTT. The genes are TRBV5-1 and TRBJ2-3; D gene unclear. The germline V and J ends were trimmed by 4 bases and 0 bases, with 9 bases remaining between them. The germline gives CDR1 SGHRS, CDR2 YFSETQ. The CDR3 covers 14 residues.

This clone showed up just once. The V call is TRBV28, the J call TRBJ1-1; no clear D gene. This CDR3 has 13 residues. V dropped 6 bases and J dropped 1 base, with 9 bases sitting between them. The V gene's germline CDR1 is MDHEN and CDR2 SYDVKM. CDR3 amino acids: CASRPPGNTEAFF. CDR3 coding DNA: TGTGCCAGCAGACCTCCAGGGAACACTGAAGCTTTCTTT.

The V gene is TRBV9, the J gene TRBJ1-1, with 10 bases aligning to TRBD1. J gave up 6 bases and V 2 bases, and 1 base lay outside the gene matches. The CDR3 covers 13 residues. CDR1 is SGDLS, CDR2 YYNGEE, per germline. As DNA, the CDR3 is TGTGCCAGCAGCGTGGGGACAGGGGCTGAAGCTTTCTTT. Translated, it gives CASSVGTGAEAFF.

J is TRBJ1-6 and V is TRBV25-1; unclear D gene. This CDR3 is 13 amino acids long. Germline V CDR1 and CDR2: MGHDK, SYGVNS. The V end lost 6 bases, the J end lost 5 bases, and 8 bases lay between the germline ends. CDR3 coding DNA: TGTGCCAGCAGCGAAGAGAATAATTCACCCCTCCACTTT. This encodes CASSEENNSPLHF.